The rows below give T cell receptor beta chains drawn from one sample of a study of T cells in Graves' hyperthyroidism and ophthalmopathy. A single record per CDR3 protein comes from TCRdb applying MiXCR to the multiplex PCR reads. The repertoire holds roughly 660,000 distinct CDR3 sequences, with 17% as singletons. Sequenced: blood. These receptors originate from a man aged 50-59 years with Graves' hyperthyroidism. The CDR3 runs from the conserved cysteine through the conserved F or W. A D gene is named only where the DNA matches it firmly. Where a row states a size, it is once, few, many or the class of an expanded clone; other rows omit it.

cdr3_length: 12
clone_size: many
j_call: TRBJ2-7
v_call: TRBV2
d_call: .
cdr3_aa: CASSVQAYEQYF
cdr3_nt: TGTGCCAGCAGTGTCCAGGCTTACGAGCAGTACTTC

cdr3_length: 16
clone_size: .
j_call: TRBJ1-5
v_call: TRBV9
d_call: .
cdr3_aa: CASSVDSRGWDQPQHF
cdr3_nt: TGTGCCAGCAGCGTAGATTCGAGGGGATGGGATCAGCCCCAGCATTTT

cdr3_length: 15
clone_size: once
j_call: TRBJ2-7
v_call: TRBV4-1
d_call: TRBD2
cdr3_aa: CASAPLAGLLYEQYF
cdr3_nt: TGCGCCAGCGCTCCTCTAGCGGGATTGTTGTACGAGCAGTACTTC

cdr3_length: 13
clone_size: few
j_call: TRBJ1-2
v_call: TRBV5-8
d_call: .
cdr3_aa: CASSWEGNYGYTF
cdr3_nt: TGTGCCAGCAGCTGGGAAGGGAACTATGGCTACACCTTC

cdr3_length: 16
clone_size: .
j_call: TRBJ2-3
v_call: TRBV5-1
d_call: TRBD2
cdr3_aa: CASSDGTSGVSDTQYF
cdr3_nt: TGCGCCAGCAGCGACGGGACTAGCGGGGTTTCAGATACGCAGTATTTT

cdr3_length: 15
clone_size: many
j_call: TRBJ1-6
v_call: TRBV2
d_call: .
cdr3_aa: CASSPGRVGESPLHF
cdr3_nt: TGTGCCAGCAGTCCTGGCAGGGTGGGAGAGTCACCCCTCCACTTT

cdr3_length: 15
clone_size: many
j_call: TRBJ2-5
v_call: TRBV3-1
d_call: TRBD2
cdr3_aa: CASSHTSGMGETQYF
cdr3_nt: TGTGCCAGCAGCCATACTAGCGGGATGGGGGAGACCCAGTACTTC

cdr3_length: 17
clone_size: few
j_call: TRBJ1-2
v_call: TRBV14
d_call: TRBD1
cdr3_aa: CASSQSGQALFNYGYTF
cdr3_nt: TGTGCCAGCAGCCAATCGGGACAGGCTCTTTTTAACTATGGCTACACCTTC

cdr3_length: 15
clone_size: many
j_call: TRBJ1-5
v_call: TRBV2
d_call: .
cdr3_aa: CASRYSDYSNQPQHF
cdr3_nt: TGTGCCAGCAGATACAGTGATTATAGCAATCAGCCCCAGCATTTT

cdr3_length: 15
clone_size: many
j_call: TRBJ1-3
v_call: TRBV6-1
d_call: TRBD1
cdr3_aa: CASSWTGSSGNTIYF
cdr3_nt: TGTGCCAGCAGTTGGACAGGTAGCTCTGGAAACACCATATATTTT

cdr3_length: 14
clone_size: few
j_call: TRBJ1-1
v_call: TRBV5-1
d_call: .
cdr3_aa: CASTREYMNTEAFF
cdr3_nt: TGCGCCAGCACCCGAGAGTACATGAACACTGAAGCTTTCTTT

cdr3_length: 16
clone_size: many
j_call: TRBJ2-2
v_call: TRBV19
d_call: TRBD2
cdr3_aa: CASSTASGPNTGELFF
cdr3_nt: TGTGCCAGTTCTACCGCTAGCGGTCCTAACACCGGGGAGCTGTTTTTT

cdr3_length: 13
clone_size: .
j_call: TRBJ1-5
v_call: TRBV28
d_call: .
cdr3_aa: CASSHGGGQPQHF
cdr3_nt: TGTGCCAGCAGCCATGGGGGGGGACAGCCCCAGCATTTT

cdr3_length: 14
clone_size: many
j_call: TRBJ1-1
v_call: TRBV5-1
d_call: TRBD1
cdr3_aa: CASTIGTANTEAFF
cdr3_nt: TGCGCCAGCACGATTGGGACAGCTAACACTGAAGCTTTCTTT

cdr3_length: 15
clone_size: .
j_call: TRBJ2-1
v_call: TRBV28
d_call: .
cdr3_aa: CASSPLRLSHNEQFF
cdr3_nt: TGTGCCAGCAGTCCCTTGCGACTATCCCACAATGAGCAGTTCTTC

cdr3_length: 13
clone_size: many
j_call: TRBJ2-2
v_call: TRBV5-1
d_call: TRBD1
cdr3_aa: CASMTGTDGELFF
cdr3_nt: TGCGCCAGCATGACAGGGACAGACGGGGAGCTGTTTTTT

cdr3_length: 19
clone_size: .
j_call: TRBJ2-2
v_call: TRBV14
d_call: TRBD1
cdr3_aa: CASSLGVGRTGIFPGELFF
cdr3_nt: TGTGCCAGCAGCCTGGGAGTAGGACGGACAGGGATATTTCCCGGGGAGCTGTTTTTT

cdr3_length: 16
clone_size: many
j_call: TRBJ1-6
v_call: TRBV11-2
d_call: .
cdr3_aa: CASSQTLSSYNSPLHF
cdr3_nt: TGTGCCAGCAGCCAGACTCTGAGCTCCTATAATTCACCCCTCCACTTT

cdr3_length: 17
clone_size: .
j_call: TRBJ2-1
v_call: TRBV2
d_call: TRBD2
cdr3_aa: CASADLVLAGAYNEQFF
cdr3_nt: TGTGCCAGCGCCGACCTTGTACTAGCGGGGGCCTACAATGAGCAGTTCTTC

cdr3_length: 15
clone_size: many
j_call: TRBJ2-2
v_call: TRBV28
d_call: TRBD2
cdr3_aa: CASISAGEGTGELFF
cdr3_nt: TGTGCCAGCATCTCGGCGGGAGAGGGCACCGGGGAGCTGTTTTTT

cdr3_length: 15
clone_size: many
j_call: TRBJ1-1
v_call: TRBV7-2
d_call: .
cdr3_aa: CASSLAPRRDTEAFF
cdr3_nt: TGTGCCAGCAGCTTAGCGCCCCGTAGGGACACTGAAGCTTTCTTT

cdr3_length: 15
clone_size: few
j_call: TRBJ2-7
v_call: TRBV11-2
d_call: TRBD1
cdr3_aa: CASSTLKDRGYEQYF
cdr3_nt: TGTGCCAGCAGCACCTTAAAGGACAGGGGCTACGAGCAGTACTTC

cdr3_length: 15
clone_size: .
j_call: TRBJ2-7
v_call: TRBV7-2
d_call: .
cdr3_aa: CASSLVGAGVYEQYF
cdr3_nt: TGTGCCAGCAGCTTAGTTGGAGCAGGGGTCTACGAGCAGTACTTC

cdr3_length: 14
clone_size: many
j_call: TRBJ1-2
v_call: TRBV2
d_call: TRBD1
cdr3_aa: CASLGQGVGYGYTF
cdr3_nt: TGTGCCAGCTTGGGACAGGGGGTAGGCTATGGCTACACCTTC

cdr3_length: 14
clone_size: many
j_call: TRBJ2-4
v_call: TRBV28
d_call: .
cdr3_aa: CASSPPTGRDIQYF
cdr3_nt: TGTGCCAGCAGTCCCCCGACAGGGAGGGACATTCAGTACTTC

cdr3_length: 19
clone_size: .
j_call: TRBJ2-2
v_call: TRBV3-1
d_call: .
cdr3_aa: CASSQAPGQRRSNTGELFF
cdr3_nt: TGTGCCAGCAGCCAAGCTCCGGGACAACGGAGATCGAACACCGGGGAGCTGTTTTTT

cdr3_length: 11
clone_size: many
j_call: TRBJ2-5
v_call: TRBV6-2/TRBV6-3
d_call: .
cdr3_aa: CASKNQETQYF
cdr3_nt: TGTGCCAGCAAAAACCAAGAGACCCAGTACTTC

cdr3_length: 16
clone_size: .
j_call: TRBJ2-2
v_call: TRBV19
d_call: TRBD1
cdr3_aa: CASSGYRGRDTGELFF
cdr3_nt: TGTGCCAGTAGTGGATACAGGGGGCGGGACACCGGGGAGCTGTTTTTT

cdr3_length: 13
clone_size: .
j_call: TRBJ1-6
v_call: TRBV12-3/TRBV12-4
d_call: .
cdr3_aa: CASSWGGDSPLHF
cdr3_nt: TGTGCCAGCAGTTGGGGGGGGGATTCACCCCTCCACTTT

cdr3_length: 19
clone_size: few
j_call: TRBJ2-1
v_call: TRBV7-2
d_call: .
cdr3_aa: CASSFTGSVRVLRTGEQFF
cdr3_nt: TGTGCCAGCAGCTTTACAGGGTCGGTGAGGGTCCTCCGTACAGGTGAGCAGTTCTTC

cdr3_length: 14
clone_size: .
j_call: TRBJ2-7
v_call: TRBV10-3
d_call: .
cdr3_aa: CAISSDRSSYEQYF
cdr3_nt: TGTGCCATCAGTTCAGACAGGAGCTCCTACGAGCAGTACTTC

cdr3_length: 19
clone_size: many
j_call: TRBJ2-1
v_call: TRBV28
d_call: TRBD2
cdr3_aa: CASSPGTSGRAGTYNEQFF
cdr3_nt: TGTGCCAGCAGTCCCGGGACTAGCGGGAGGGCCGGAACCTACAATGAGCAGTTCTTC

cdr3_length: 15
clone_size: .
j_call: TRBJ1-6
v_call: TRBV7-9
d_call: TRBD1
cdr3_aa: CASSLVYRGDSPLHF
cdr3_nt: TGTGCCAGCAGCTTAGTATACAGGGGCGATTCACCCCTCCACTTT

cdr3_length: 12
clone_size: many
j_call: TRBJ2-2
v_call: TRBV10-1
d_call: .
cdr3_aa: CASRSTAGELFF
cdr3_nt: TGCGCCAGCAGATCGACCGCCGGGGAGCTGTTTTTT

cdr3_length: 14
clone_size: few
j_call: TRBJ2-1
v_call: TRBV6-1
d_call: .
cdr3_aa: CASNPTSFDNEQFF
cdr3_nt: TGTGCCAGCAACCCGACTAGTTTCGACAATGAGCAGTTCTTC

cdr3_length: 14
clone_size: many
j_call: TRBJ1-1
v_call: TRBV7-2
d_call: .
cdr3_aa: CASSSSTGDTEAFF
cdr3_nt: TGTGCCAGCAGCTCTTCTACGGGGGACACTGAAGCTTTCTTT

cdr3_length: 19
clone_size: .
j_call: TRBJ2-1
v_call: TRBV5-1
d_call: TRBD2
cdr3_aa: CASSLAINSGRLAYNEQFF
cdr3_nt: TGCGCCAGCAGCTTGGCCATTAACAGCGGGAGACTCGCCTACAATGAGCAGTTCTTC

cdr3_length: 11
clone_size: few
j_call: TRBJ2-2
v_call: TRBV5-8
d_call: .
cdr3_aa: CASSPLRELFF
cdr3_nt: TGTGCCAGCAGCCCGCTCCGGGAGCTGTTTTTT

cdr3_length: 13
clone_size: many
j_call: TRBJ2-5
v_call: TRBV15
d_call: TRBD1
cdr3_aa: CATSVDRGETQYF
cdr3_nt: TGTGCCACCAGCGTCGACAGGGGAGAGACCCAGTACTTC

cdr3_length: 15
clone_size: many
j_call: TRBJ1-6
v_call: TRBV6-1
d_call: .
cdr3_aa: CASNTIEGGNSPLHF
cdr3_nt: TGTGCCAGCAACACCATCGAGGGGGGTAATTCACCCCTCCACTTT

cdr3_length: 13
clone_size: few
j_call: TRBJ2-5
v_call: TRBV3-1
d_call: .
cdr3_aa: CASSQDIAETQYF
cdr3_nt: TGTGCCAGCAGCCAAGATATCGCAGAGACCCAGTACTTC

cdr3_length: 16
clone_size: .
j_call: TRBJ2-7
v_call: TRBV4-1
d_call: .
cdr3_aa: CASSQDTPAYSYEQYF
cdr3_nt: TGCGCCAGCAGCCAAGATACCCCGGCCTACTCCTACGAGCAGTACTTC

cdr3_length: 14
clone_size: many
j_call: TRBJ2-7
v_call: TRBV20-1
d_call: .
cdr3_aa: CSASFGGRTYEQYF
cdr3_nt: TGCAGTGCTTCTTTTGGGGGAAGGACCTACGAGCAGTACTTC

cdr3_length: 17
clone_size: few
j_call: TRBJ2-7
v_call: TRBV3-1
d_call: TRBD2
cdr3_aa: CASSQGGLAGVPYEQYF
cdr3_nt: TGTGCCAGCAGCCAAGGGGGACTAGCGGGAGTCCCCTACGAGCAGTACTTC

cdr3_length: 14
clone_size: .
j_call: TRBJ2-5
v_call: TRBV12-3/TRBV12-4
d_call: .
cdr3_aa: CASSLSQTQETQYF
cdr3_nt: TGTGCCAGCAGTTTATCGCAGACTCAAGAGACCCAGTACTTC

cdr3_length: 13
clone_size: many
j_call: TRBJ1-5
v_call: TRBV30
d_call: .
cdr3_aa: CAWGTRLNQPQHF
cdr3_nt: TGTGCCTGGGGGACCAGACTAAATCAGCCCCAGCATTTT

cdr3_length: 17
clone_size: few
j_call: TRBJ1-6
v_call: TRBV5-8
d_call: .
cdr3_aa: CASSLPTGSSYNSPLHF
cdr3_nt: TGTGCCAGCAGCTTGCCGACGGGGAGCTCCTATAATTCACCCCTCCACTTT

cdr3_length: 13
clone_size: many
j_call: TRBJ1-6
v_call: TRBV27
d_call: .
cdr3_aa: CASSWYRDSPLHF
cdr3_nt: TGTGCCAGCAGTTGGTACAGGGACTCACCCCTCCACTTT

cdr3_length: 17
clone_size: few
j_call: TRBJ2-2
v_call: TRBV7-2
d_call: TRBD1
cdr3_aa: CASSRRQGAMGTGELFF
cdr3_nt: TGTGCCAGCAGCAGAAGACAGGGGGCGATGGGCACCGGGGAGCTGTTTTTT

cdr3_length: 14
clone_size: .
j_call: TRBJ1-1
v_call: TRBV9
d_call: .
cdr3_aa: CASSVDGVDTEAFF
cdr3_nt: TGTGCCAGCAGCGTAGATGGGGTCGACACTGAAGCTTTCTTT

cdr3_length: 14
clone_size: once
j_call: TRBJ2-1
v_call: TRBV6-1
d_call: .
cdr3_aa: CASTPWKGQNEQFF
cdr3_nt: TGTGCCAGCACCCCTTGGAAGGGGCAAAATGAGCAGTTCTTC

cdr3_length: 15
clone_size: many
j_call: TRBJ2-1
v_call: TRBV19
d_call: TRBD1
cdr3_aa: CATRTGLSSYNEQFF
cdr3_nt: TGTGCCACTCGGACAGGGTTGAGCTCCTACAATGAGCAGTTCTTC

cdr3_length: 15
clone_size: many
j_call: TRBJ2-1
v_call: TRBV12-3/TRBV12-4
d_call: .
cdr3_aa: CASSLGVLWANEQFF
cdr3_nt: TGTGCCAGCAGTTTAGGGGTCCTGTGGGCCAATGAGCAGTTCTTC

cdr3_length: 15
clone_size: few
j_call: TRBJ1-1
v_call: TRBV7-9
d_call: .
cdr3_aa: CASTDPTVMNTEAFF
cdr3_nt: TGTGCCAGCACCGACCCGACAGTTATGAACACTGAAGCTTTCTTT

cdr3_length: 15
clone_size: .
j_call: TRBJ2-7
v_call: TRBV6-2/TRBV6-3
d_call: .
cdr3_aa: CASSRPIDRLGEQYF
cdr3_nt: TGTGCCAGCAGTCGACCGATAGACAGGCTCGGAGAGCAGTACTTC